A single sample is the source of the 26 T cell receptor beta chains below, sequenced in a study of molecular identifiers for immune sequencing clone quantification. TCRdb redid the calling of the PCR reads with MiXCR, one entry per CDR3 protein. The repertoire holds hundreds of thousands of distinct CDR3 sequences, with 25% as singletons. Sequenced sample: naive CD8+ T cells from blood, with Jurkat cell RNA spiked in. Subset meaning: FACS-sorted CD8+CD4-CCR7+CD45RA+ naive T cells. The receptors originated from a human donor in good health. Some libraries in this study had Jurkat cell RNA spiked in.

Remarks on this clonotype: A clone one base away is much larger, so this may be a read error. V and J are TRBV19 and TRBJ2-7; unclear D gene. Per the germline V gene, CDR1 is LNHDA and CDR2 is SQIVND (reference sequence). With 3 bases removed from V and 8 bases from J, the gap between germline ends came to 26 bases. This CDR3 has 17 residues. CDR3: CASSIFGVGSPLRKQYF. CDR3 DNA: TGTGCCAGTAGTATTTTCGGTGTCGGATCGCCCCTTCGCAAGCAGTACTTC.

Details on this clonotype: At one of its ends the junction is not consistent with the germline gene, which may arise from a read error. The gene calls are TRBV11-3 and TRBJ2-1, with D possibly being TRBD2 (5 bases). Germline V gene lookup returns CDR1 SGHNT and CDR2 YENEEA. The CDR3 is 15 amino acids. The CDR3 loop reads CAGSLDRDSYNEQFF. For the CDR3, the DNA is TGTGCCGGCAGCTTAGATCGGGACTCCTACAATGAGCAGTTCTTC.

Concerning this clonotype itself: This may be a read error, as it is one base from a much larger clone. The CDR3 sequence is CASSLVTSGANTDTQYF. The DNA for the CDR3 is TGTGCCAGCAGCTTAGTGACTAGCGGAGCTAACACAGATACGCAGTATTTT. This chain joins TRBV13 and TRBJ2-3; 9 nucleotides agree with TRBD2. V dropped 1 base and J dropped 2; count of bases not matched to a gene: 7. Germline values: CDR1 PRHDT, CDR2 FYEKMQ (reference sequence). The CDR3 length is 17 residues.

On this clonotype itself: This may be a read error: a much more frequent sequence differs by one nucleotide. The rearrangement joins TRBV20-1 to TRBJ2-7; no reliable D call. CDR1 and CDR2 (germline): DFQATT, SNEGSKA (reference sequence). CDR3 length: 11 residues. V gave up 5 bases and J gave up 4 bases, with 9 bases separating them. The CDR3 loop is CSAGVAYEQYF. The CDR3 DNA reads as TGCAGTGCTGGAGTTGCTTACGAGCAGTACTTC.

V is TRBV6-5 and J is TRBJ1-2; D uncertain. V was shortened by 6 bases and J by 2 bases, with 13 bases between the two germline ends. Germline CDR1 MNHEY, CDR2 SVGAGI. The CDR3 is 14 amino acids. The CDR3 region is CASSPFVKNYGYTF. DNA for the CDR3: TGTGCCAGCAGCCCCTTTGTTAAAAACTATGGCTACACCTTC.

V usage is TRBV6-4 and J usage is TRBJ2-2; 9 bases match TRBD1. This CDR3 is 13 amino acids long. The V gene's germline CDR1 is MRHNA and CDR2 SNTAGT. J lost 4 bases, V lost 9 bases, and 3 bases had no gene match. CDR3 in amino acids: CASRDRVTGELFF. The CDR3 bases are TGTGCCAGTCGGGACAGGGTCACCGGGGAGCTGTTTTTT.

This clonotype has more than one count but fewer than ten. CDR3 in amino acids: CASSEVPFQLGHGEKLFF. In DNA form, the CDR3 reads TGTGCCAGCAGTGAAGTCCCATTTCAGCTCGGGCATGGTGAAAAACTGTTTTTT. The chain employs TRBV2 and TRBJ1-4; D is uncertain. Trimming removed 1 base from V and 7 bases from J, with 22 bases in between. The CDR3 is 18 residues long. Germline V gene data show CDR1 as SNHLY and CDR2 as FYNNEI.

Concerning this clonotype: A much larger clone differs from this one at a single base, so this may be a read error. The chain recombines TRBV2 with TRBJ2-3; the D gene is possibly TRBD2 (5 bases). Germline CDR1 reads SNHLY; CDR2 reads FYNNEI. CDR3 length equals 17 residues. The CDR3 sequence: CASTEALTGYSTDTQYF. CDR3 DNA: TGTGCCAGCACTGAAGCGCTGACGGGATATTCAACAGATACGCAGTATTTT.

The chain carries TRBV6-5 and TRBJ2-1, with 10 bases lining up with TRBD2. In germline, CDR1 is MNHEY, CDR2 SVGAGI. After removal of 4 bases from V and 8 bases from J, the junction contained 8 bases not matched to a gene. This CDR3 has 15 residues. The CDR3 protein is CASSSSGRANDEQFF. CDR3 DNA sequence: TGTGCCAGCAGTTCCAGCGGGAGGGCCAATGATGAGCAGTTCTTC.

V usage is TRBV20-1 and J usage is TRBJ2-7; possibly TRBD1 for D (5 bases). The CDR3 is 14 amino acids. Germline V gene data show CDR1 as DFQATT and CDR2 as SNEGSKA (reference sequence). V shed 4 bases and J shed 2 bases, with 15 bases lying between them. CDR3 sequence (DNA): TGCAGTGCTAAGGGGTTCGAGGACACCTACGAGCAGTACTTC. Protein product: CSAKGFEDTYEQYF.

This clonotype was seen more than once but under ten times. This may come from a read error, since a much larger clone is one base off. The chain carries TRBV7-9 and TRBJ2-7; the D gene is possibly TRBD1 (6 bases). The end of the DNA fits TRBJ2-1 better, so the J call may be wrong. This CDR3 has 14 residues. CDR1 SEHNR and CDR2 FQNEAQ come from the germline V gene (reference sequence). CDR3 nucleotides: TGTGCCAGCAGCCCGGTGTGGGGGCACAACGAGCAGTTCTTC. Protein sequence: CASSPVWGHNEQFF.

This clonotype was counted at least ten times. The chain links TRBV5-1 to TRBJ2-7; 11 bases are shared with TRBD2. Germline values: CDR1 SGHRS, CDR2 YFSETQ. CDR3 length: 16 amino acids. The J segment lost 3 bases and the V segment lost 1 base, leaving 6 bases of the junction unmatched. This CDR3 reads CASSLLPSGGNYEQYF. CDR3 nucleotide sequence: TGCGCCAGCAGCTTGCTCCCTAGCGGGGGGAACTACGAGCAGTACTTC.

This clonotype was detected only a few times. A read error is possible here, since a much larger clone lies one base away. The chain has TRBV4-1 and TRBJ1-5, with unresolved D. This CDR3 is 13 amino acids long. In germline, CDR1 is MGHRA, CDR2 YSYEKL. The CDR3 is CASSREGNQPRHF. CDR3 DNA: TGCGCCAGCAGCCGTGAAGGGAATCAGCCCCGGCATTTT.

A note on this clonotype: It may be a read error: a sequence one base away is much more abundant. The chain joins TRBV4-1 to TRBJ1-1; weak D call: TRBD1 (5 bases). The CDR3 loop spans 15 amino acids. V was cut by 7 bases and J by 1 base, with 16 bases left in between. Germline V CDR1 and CDR2: MGHRA, YSYEKL. The CDR3 DNA reads TGCGCCAGCAAATCGGGCCGGCAGGGGAACACTGAAGCTTTCTTT. Translated, it gives CASKSGRQGNTEAFF.

At least ten counts were recorded for this clonotype. The genes are TRBV3-1 and TRBJ1-1, with 7 bases aligning to TRBD1. V lost 2 bases to trimming and J lost 5 bases; unmatched junction nucleotides: 11. The CDR3 sequence is 16 residues long. Germline V CDR1 and CDR2: LGHDT, YNNKEL (reference sequence). The CDR3 DNA reads TGTGCCAGCAGCCAACTTCGAACAGGGGTTAGGACTGAAGCTTTCTTT. This encodes CASSQLRTGVRTEAFF.

This clonotype turned up a few times. The J gene is TRBJ1-1, the V gene TRBV7-9, with a tentative D call TRBD1 (6 bases). The CDR3 has 14 amino acids. Germline CDR1 SEHNR, CDR2 FQNEAQ (reference sequence). V lost 8 bases and J lost 3, with 16 bases in between. The CDR3 DNA reads TGTGCCAGCGACGATGGAACAGGGTACACTGAAGCTTTCTTT. Translating gives CASDDGTGYTEAFF.

Ten or more counts support this clonotype. The chain recombines TRBV5-6 with TRBJ2-7; possibly TRBD1 for D (6 bases). The germline gives CDR1 SGHDT, CDR2 YYEEEE. This CDR3 region has 13 residues. Trimming pared 3 bases from V and 4 bases from J, leaving 11 bases between. CDR3 sequence: CASSWDNQYEQYF. CDR3 sequence (DNA): TGTGCCAGCAGCTGGGACAACCAGTACGAGCAGTACTTC.

With respect to this clonotype: Germline and junction disagree at one end, which may indicate a read error. The rearrangement joins TRBV7-9 to TRBJ2-6; D is perhaps TRBD1 or TRBD2 (5 bases each). Germline-derived CDR1 and CDR2 are SEHNR and FQNEAQ (reference sequence). CDR3 length: 19 amino acids. The CDR3 loop reads CVSSSQGQGVTFGANVLTF. CDR3 bases: TGTGTCAGCAGCTCACAAGGGCAGGGAGTAACTTTTGGGGCCAACGTCCTGACTTTC.

This clonotype appeared many times. The V call is TRBV28, the J call TRBJ2-3, with 7 bases aligning to TRBD2. This CDR3 has 19 amino acids. Trimming removed 2 bases from V and 2 bases from J; junction bases left unmatched: 16. Germline V gives CDR1 MDHEN, CDR2 SYDVKM. The CDR3 is CASSLHLWASGADTDTQYF. In nucleotides, the CDR3 is TGTGCCAGCAGTTTACACCTCTGGGCTAGCGGCGCCGACACAGATACGCAGTATTTT. Using reference TRBV28 and TRBJ2-3 for the parts outside the CDR3, the full variable domain is DVKVTQSSRYLVKRTGEKVFLECVQDMDHENMFWYRQDPGLGLRLIYFSYDVKMKEKGDIPEGYSVSREKKERFSLILESASTNQTSMYLCASSLHLWASGADTDTQYFGPGTRLTVL.

The sample holds one count of this clonotype. The chain links TRBV2 to TRBJ2-1, with 7 nucleotides matching TRBD1. The ends lost 2 bases at V and 7 bases at J; junction bases unmatched: 5. Germline assignment: CDR1 SNHLY and CDR2 FYNNEI. The CDR3 length is 14 residues. CDR3 DNA: TGTGCCAGCAGTGAAATAGGGGGCGCGAATGAGCAGTTCTTC. Amino acid sequence: CASSEIGGANEQFF.

This clonotype was counted many times. The chain recombines TRBV5-1 with TRBJ2-4; perhaps TRBD2 as D (5 bases). CDR1 and CDR2 from the germline V gene are SGHRS and YFSETQ. Trimming removed 0 bases at V and 0 bases at J, with 13 bases between. The CDR3 loop spans 17 amino acids. CDR3 in amino acids: CASSLDQSGVAKNIQYF. The CDR3 region has the DNA TGCGCCAGCAGCTTGGACCAAAGCGGAGTAGCCAAAAACATTCAGTACTTC.

The table lists this clonotype with many counts. The chain combines TRBV7-9 with TRBJ2-7; 8 nucleotides line up with TRBD1. The CDR3 consists of 15 residues. Germline V gene data show CDR1 as SEHNR and CDR2 as FQNEAQ (reference sequence). Trimming took 4 bases from V and 0 from J; bases not matched to a gene: 5. The CDR3 coding sequence is TGTGCCAGCAGCTCCCTGGACAGGGTCTCCTACGAGCAGTACTTC. Translated, it gives CASSSLDRVSYEQYF.

In regard to this clonotype: This may be a read error: a much more frequent sequence differs by one nucleotide. This sequence joins TRBV5-1 and TRBJ2-3, with TRBD1 identical over 7 bases. The CDR3 is 16 amino acids. CDR1 and CDR2 from the germline V gene are SGHRS and YFSETQ. This CDR3 is CASSFSSGTDTDAQYF. The CDR3 nucleotides are TGCGCCAGCAGCTTCTCATCCGGGACAGACACAGATGCGCAGTATTTT.

This clonotype was detected a few times. This chain links TRBV19 with TRBJ2-2, with unresolved D. The CDR3 is 14 amino acids. Germline-derived CDR1 and CDR2 are LNHDA and SQIVND (reference sequence). Deletions cut 7 bases from V and 8 bases from J, with 17 bases between. CDR3 sequence (DNA): TGTGCCAGTAACTTCGCGCTTTCGGCGGGGGAGCTGTTTTTT. Translating gives CASNFALSAGELFF.

The sample holds a few counts of this clonotype. The rearrangement uses TRBV4-1 and TRBJ2-2; 10 bases align to TRBD1. Germline V CDR1 and CDR2: MGHRA, YSYEKL. The CDR3 has 15 amino acids. V trimming: 6 bases; J trimming: 3 bases; junction bases outside the gene matches: 4. The CDR3 coding sequence is TGCGCCAGCAGTCGACAGGGGGCGGACACCGGGGAGCTGTTTTTT. Protein sequence: CASSRQGADTGELFF.

This clonotype appeared many times. This chain connects TRBV30 to TRBJ2-3; TRBD2 matches at 7 bases. This CDR3 spans 13 amino acids. Germline lookup yields CDR1 GTSNPN and CDR2 SVGIG (reference sequence). The V gene end was trimmed by 3 bases and the J gene end by 5 bases; junction bases not matched to a gene: 5. CDR3 in DNA: TGTGCCTGGAGAGCAGGCGGGGGAGATACGCAGTATTTT. Translating gives CAWRAGGGDTQYF.